This T cell receptor beta chain was retrieved from a study of beta chain features in type 1 diabetes. The study, taken as a whole, reports: In all four CD4+ subsets, TCRB CDR3 length was significantly, moderately reduced in type 1 diabetes.

A heparinised blood draw that averaged around 0.12 L was obtained once from each donor. Central memory, naive, regulatory and stem cell-like memory CD4+ cells were sorted by CD45RO/CCR7/CD25/CD127/CD95/CD27. This clone has only a few counts. No antigen is known for it. cDNA synthesis used the whole RNA isolate, giving expressed TCRB sequences. Sequencing used immunoSEQ multiplex PCR; TCRdb keeps in-frame clones, though not all of them. Altogether roughly 240,000 clones are present, 13% to 15% being singletons, with the ten largest covering about 0.027%. Trimming cost V 4 bases and J 1 base; bases outside gene matches: 2. The CDR3 is made up of 14 amino acids. CDR1 and CDR2 from the germline V gene are LGHNT and FRNRAP.

Source material: naive CD4+ T cells from blood. The genes are TRBV12-5 and TRBJ2-3; 7 nucleotides line up with TRBD1. This receptor was taken from a middle-aged woman in good health. The CDR3 loop is CASGSGTGTDTQYF. DNA for the CDR3: TGTGCTAGTGGTTCCGGGACAGGCACAGATACGCAGTATTTT.